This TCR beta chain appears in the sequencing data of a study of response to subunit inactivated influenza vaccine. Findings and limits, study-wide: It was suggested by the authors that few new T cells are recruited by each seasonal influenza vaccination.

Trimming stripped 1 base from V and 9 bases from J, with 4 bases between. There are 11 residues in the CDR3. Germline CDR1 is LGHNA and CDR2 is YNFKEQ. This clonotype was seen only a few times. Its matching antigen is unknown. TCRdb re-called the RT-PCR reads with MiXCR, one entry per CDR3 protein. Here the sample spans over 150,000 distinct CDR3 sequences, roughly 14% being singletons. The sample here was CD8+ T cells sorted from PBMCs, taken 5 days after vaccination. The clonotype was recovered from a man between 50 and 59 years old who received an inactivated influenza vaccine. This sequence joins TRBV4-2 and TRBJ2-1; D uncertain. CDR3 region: CASSQGFEQFF. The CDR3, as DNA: TGTGCCAGCAGCCAAGGGTTTGAGCAGTTCTTC.